Listed below are T cell receptor beta chains from one sample, sequenced in a study of OX40 agonist ivuxolimab in advanced cancers. Clones were sequenced by immunoSEQ multiplex PCR, and TCRdb holds only the in-frame ones, with some missing. The profile covers some 97,000 clones, with just over 90% appearing a single time and under 0.4% taken by the ten largest. Sequencing was performed on CD4+ or CD8+ T cells sorted from blood, taken in a trial of the OX40 agonist ivuxolimab. These receptors came from an adult with an advanced solid tumor such as melanoma, head and neck, liver or kidney cancer. CDR3s include the opening cysteine and the closing phenylalanine or tryptophan. D genes are given only for firm matches. Only part of the rows carry a size: once, few, many, or a class if the clone is expanded.

DNA: TGTGCCAGCAGCGCTACTAGATATACGCAGTATTTT; CDR3: CASSATRYTQYF; D: NA; J: TRBJ2-3; V: TRBV7-8; size: NA
DNA: TGCGCCAGCAGCTATGTAGCGGGAAACCAAGAGACCCAGTACTTC; CDR3: CASSYVAGNQETQYF; D: TRBD2; J: TRBJ2-5; V: TRBV5-1; size: NA
DNA: TGTGCCAGCAGCCTTCCAGGGGGTTCTAATGAAAAACTGTTTTTT; CDR3: CASSLPGGSNEKLFF; D: TRBD1; J: TRBJ1-4; V: TRBV28; size: NA
DNA: TGTGCCACCAGCCCAGGGACCCAGGGGTTTGAGACCCAGTACTTC; CDR3: CATSPGTQGFETQYF; D: NA; J: TRBJ2-5; V: TRBV15; size: NA
DNA: TGTGCCATCAGTGAGTCGAGGGTGTTGGGACAGAGGGCCTACGAGCAGTACTTC; CDR3: CAISESRVLGQRAYEQYF; D: TRBD1; J: TRBJ2-7; V: TRBV10-3; size: NA
DNA: TGTGCCAGCAGTCTAACGGACCTTCGCTACAATGAGCAGTTCTTC; CDR3: CASSLTDLRYNEQFF; D: NA; J: TRBJ2-1; V: TRBV28; size: NA
DNA: TGTGCCAGCAGGATGATCTTCTGGGGACCAGATACGCAGTATTTT; CDR3: CASRMIFWGPDTQYF; D: NA; J: TRBJ2-3; V: TRBV6-1; size: NA
DNA: TGCGCCAGCAGCTTGGAGTCGGGGAGCTCCTACGAGCAGTACTTC; CDR3: CASSLESGSSYEQYF; D: NA; J: TRBJ2-7; V: TRBV5-1; size: NA
DNA: TGTGCCAGTAGTCCCCCCGGGAGGAGGGATACGCAGTATTTT; CDR3: CASSPPGRRDTQYF; D: TRBD2; J: TRBJ2-3; V: TRBV19; size: NA
DNA: TGTGCCAGTACCTCTTCCCCCCGGGGGACAGGGGTCTACGAGCAGTACTTC; CDR3: CASTSSPRGTGVYEQYF; D: TRBD1; J: TRBJ2-7; V: TRBV19; size: NA
DNA: TGTGCCAGCAGTGAAGCGGGAGTCAGGTACAATGAGCAGTTCTTC; CDR3: CASSEAGVRYNEQFF; D: NA; J: TRBJ2-1; V: TRBV6-1; size: NA
DNA: TGCAGCGTGGGGGACCACGGGACAGGGAACACTGAAGCTTTCTTT; CDR3: CSVGDHGTGNTEAFF; D: TRBD1; J: TRBJ1-1; V: TRBV29-1; size: NA
DNA: TGTGCCAGCAGTCGAACTAGCGAAGACCCCACAGATACGCAGTATTTT; CDR3: CASSRTSEDPTDTQYF; D: TRBD2; J: TRBJ2-3; V: TRBV6-9; size: NA
DNA: TGTGCCAGTAGTCTTGACAGCACTAATGAAAAACTGTTTTTT; CDR3: CASSLDSTNEKLFF; D: NA; J: TRBJ1-4; V: TRBV19; size: NA
DNA: TGTGCCAGCAGGCCAGGGAGGGCGGGAGGAGCCTACGAGCAGTACTTC; CDR3: CASRPGRAGGAYEQYF; D: TRBD2; J: TRBJ2-7; V: TRBV28; size: NA
DNA: TGCGCCAGCAGCCCGAGTCTAGCGGGTGGGCGCGAGCAGTACTTC; CDR3: CASSPSLAGGREQYF; D: TRBD2; J: TRBJ2-7; V: TRBV4-1; size: NA
DNA: TGCGCCAGCAGCCATATTCATGGGGGCGGAGATACGCAGTATTTT; CDR3: CASSHIHGGGDTQYF; D: NA; J: TRBJ2-3; V: TRBV4-1; size: NA
DNA: TGCGCCAGCAGCCCGGACACTTTGAACACTGAAGCTTTCTTT; CDR3: CASSPDTLNTEAFF; D: NA; J: TRBJ1-1; V: TRBV23-1; size: NA
DNA: TGTGCCAGCAGCAAAAGGTTAGGGAGCTCCTACAATGAGCAGTTCTTC; CDR3: CASSKRLGSSYNEQFF; D: NA; J: TRBJ2-1; V: TRBV7-9; size: NA
DNA: TGCGCCAGCAGCTTGGCCTTAGCGGGAATCTACGAGCAGTACTTC; CDR3: CASSLALAGIYEQYF; D: TRBD2; J: TRBJ2-7; V: TRBV5-1; size: NA
DNA: TGCAGCGTACTTCCGGGACAGACCACTGAAGCTTTCTTT; CDR3: CSVLPGQTTEAFF; D: TRBD1; J: TRBJ1-1; V: TRBV29-1; size: NA
DNA: TGCGCCAGCAGCTTAGCGGGAGGGAGCACAGATACGCAGTATTTT; CDR3: CASSLAGGSTDTQYF; D: TRBD2; J: TRBJ2-3; V: TRBV5-1; size: NA
DNA: TGCGCCGCGCATGCTCGGACAGCAAACTCCTACGAGCAGTACTTC; CDR3: CAAHARTANSYEQYF; D: NA; J: TRBJ2-7; V: TRBV23-1; size: NA
DNA: TGTGCCAGCAGTACCGGACAGTTCTATGGCTACACCTTC; CDR3: CASSTGQFYGYTF; D: NA; J: TRBJ1-2; V: TRBV6-5; size: NA
DNA: TGTGCCAGCAGCCGCTCCGGAGGGGTTGGAGGTGGAGATGGCTACACCTTC; CDR3: CASSRSGGVGGGDGYTF; D: NA; J: TRBJ1-2; V: TRBV7-3; size: few